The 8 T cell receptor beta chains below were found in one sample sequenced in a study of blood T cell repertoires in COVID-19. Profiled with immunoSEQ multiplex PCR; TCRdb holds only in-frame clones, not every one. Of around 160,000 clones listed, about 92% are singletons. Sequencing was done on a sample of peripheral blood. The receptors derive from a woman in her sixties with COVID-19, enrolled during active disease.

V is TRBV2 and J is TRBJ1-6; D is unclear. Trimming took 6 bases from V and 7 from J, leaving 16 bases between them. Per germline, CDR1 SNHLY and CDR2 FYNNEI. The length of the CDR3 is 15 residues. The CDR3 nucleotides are TGTGCCAGCAGACCCCAACAGAGACGGAATTCACCCCTCCACTTT. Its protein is CASRPQQRRNSPLHF. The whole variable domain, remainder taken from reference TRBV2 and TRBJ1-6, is EPEVTQTPSHQVTQMGQEVILRCVPISNHLYFYWYRQILGQKVEFLVSFYNNEISEKSEIFDDQFSVERPDGSNFTLKIRSTKLEDSAMYFCASRPQQRRNSPLHFGNGTRLTVT.

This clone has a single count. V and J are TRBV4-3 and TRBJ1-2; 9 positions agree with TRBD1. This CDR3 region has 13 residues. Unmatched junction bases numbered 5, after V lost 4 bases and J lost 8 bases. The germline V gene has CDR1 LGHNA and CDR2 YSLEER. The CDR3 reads CASSRRDRVGYTF. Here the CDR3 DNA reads TGCGCCAGCAGCCGGAGGGACAGGGTCGGCTACACCTTC.

CDR3: CASSSLAGLAKNIQYF. CDR3 DNA: TGTGCCAGCAGTTCCCTAGCGGGGTTAGCCAAAAACATTCAGTACTTC. The chain carries TRBV28 and TRBJ2-4; 9 bases map to TRBD2. Germline loops: CDR1 MDHEN, CDR2 SYDVKM. The V segment lost 4 bases and the J segment 0 bases; nucleotides outside the gene matches: 4. The CDR3 sequence is 16 residues long.

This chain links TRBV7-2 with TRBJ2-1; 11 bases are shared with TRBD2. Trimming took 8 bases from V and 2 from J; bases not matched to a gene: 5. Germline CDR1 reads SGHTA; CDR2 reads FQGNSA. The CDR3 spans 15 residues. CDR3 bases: TGTGCCAGCGGACTAGCGGGCCAGACCTACAATGAGCAGTTCTTC. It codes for CASGLAGQTYNEQFF.

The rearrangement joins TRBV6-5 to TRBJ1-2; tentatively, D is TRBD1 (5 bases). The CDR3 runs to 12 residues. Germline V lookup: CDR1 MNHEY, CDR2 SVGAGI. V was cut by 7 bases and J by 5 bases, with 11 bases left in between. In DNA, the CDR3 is TGTGCCAGCACCCGCCAGGGATATGGCTACACCTTC. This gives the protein CASTRQGYGYTF.

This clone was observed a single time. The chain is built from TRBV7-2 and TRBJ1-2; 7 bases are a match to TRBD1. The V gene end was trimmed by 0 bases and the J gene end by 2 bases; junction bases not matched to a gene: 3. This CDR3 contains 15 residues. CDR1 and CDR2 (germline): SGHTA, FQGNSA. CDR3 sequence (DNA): TGTGCCAGCAGCTTAGCCCGGACAGGCAACTATGGCTACACCTTC. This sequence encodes CASSLARTGNYGYTF.

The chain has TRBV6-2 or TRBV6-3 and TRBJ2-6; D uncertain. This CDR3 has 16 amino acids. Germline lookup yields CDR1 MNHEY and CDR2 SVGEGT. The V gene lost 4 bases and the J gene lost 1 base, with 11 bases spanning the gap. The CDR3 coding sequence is TGTGCCAGCAGTTTCCGACTGATTTCTGGGGCCAACGTCCTGACTTTC. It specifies CASSFRLISGANVLTF.

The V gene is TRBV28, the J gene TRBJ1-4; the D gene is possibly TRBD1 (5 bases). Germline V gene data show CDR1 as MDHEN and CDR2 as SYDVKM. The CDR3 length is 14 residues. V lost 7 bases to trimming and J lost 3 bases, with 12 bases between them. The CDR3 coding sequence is TGTGCCAGCAAAAGGGGTGGTTCTAATGAAAAACTGTTTTTT. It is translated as CASKRGGSNEKLFF.